These 25 T cell receptor beta chains came from one sample sequenced in a study of Tregs in tolerant kidney transplant recipients. Profiled with immunoSEQ multiplex PCR; TCRdb holds only in-frame clones, not every one. The data hold about 110,000 clones, with about 90% observed a single time. The sequences come from CD4+ T cells from blood, collected before the transplant. These receptors all come from a human donor who received a combined kidney and bone marrow transplant.

The rearrangement joins TRBV18 to TRBJ2-2; D is ambiguous. Germline values: CDR1 KGHSH, CDR2 LQKENI. Trimming shortened V by 3 bases and J by 1 base, and 9 bases separated the two germline ends. CDR3 size: 15 residues. The CDR3 loop is CASSPPPGNTGELFF. The DNA for the CDR3 is TGTGCCAGCTCACCCCCTCCGGGGAACACCGGGGAGCTGTTTTTT.

This chain links TRBV11-2 with TRBJ2-1; TRBD2 might be the D (6 bases). Trimming pared 3 bases from V and 4 bases from J, leaving 19 bases between. The CDR3 spans 17 residues. In germline, CDR1 is SGHAT, CDR2 FQNNGV. CDR3 DNA sequence: TGTGCCAGCAGCTTTAAGTTCCTGGCGGGGAGTTACAATGAGCAGTTCTTC. Translated: CASSFKFLAGSYNEQFF.

A single count supports this clone. The chain has TRBV20-1 and TRBJ2-7; D is ambiguous. Trimming took off 2 bases at V and 6 bases at J, with 8 bases between the two ends. CDR1 and CDR2 (germline): DFQATT, SNEGSKA (reference sequence). This CDR3 contains 11 residues. As DNA, the CDR3 is TGCAGTGCTAGACCTGCCGGCGAGCAGTACTTC. Protein: CSARPAGEQYF.

CDR3 region: CATKRSRDRGLVGLNEQFF. In DNA, the CDR3 is TGTGCCACCAAAAGGAGCCGGGACAGGGGGCTCGTTGGGTTAAATGAGCAGTTCTTC. The V call is TRBV19, the J call TRBJ2-1; 12 bases map to TRBD1. J was trimmed by 7 bases and V by 10 bases; bases with no gene match: 23. Germline V CDR1 and CDR2: LNHDA, SQIVND (reference sequence). CDR3 size: 19 residues.

The rearrangement uses TRBV7-2 and TRBJ1-1; TRBD1 matches at 7 bases. Trimming at V came to 1 base and at J to 0 bases, leaving 5 bases not matched to a gene. The length of the CDR3 is 16 residues. Looked up from germline, CDR1 is SGHTA and CDR2 is FQGNSA. The CDR3 nucleotides are TGTGCCAGCAGCTTAGGACAGGGATTCATGAACACTGAAGCTTTCTTT. It is translated as CASSLGQGFMNTEAFF. The whole variable domain, filled in from reference TRBV7-2 and TRBJ1-1, reads GAGVSQSPSNKVTEKGKDVELRCDPISGHTALYWYRQSLGQGLEFLIYFQGNSAPDKSGLPSDRFSAERTGGSVSTLTIQRTQQEDSAVYLCASSLGQGFMNTEAFFGQGTRLTVV.

V gene TRBV27 combines with J gene TRBJ1-2, with TRBD1 identical over 7 bases. This CDR3 contains 12 residues. Germline-derived CDR1 and CDR2 are MNHEY and SMNVEV (reference sequence). The ends lost 6 bases at V and 6 bases at J; junction bases unmatched: 4. CDR3 in amino acids: CASSLRGNGYTF. The CDR3 DNA follows: TGTGCCAGCAGCCTCAGGGGGAATGGCTACACCTTC.

The chain is built from TRBV12-5 and TRBJ2-7; D unclear. The germline V gene encodes CDR1 LGHNT and CDR2 FRNRAP. This CDR3 is built from 13 residues. V was trimmed by 4 bases and J by 6 bases, leaving 13 bases between them. CDR3 sequence reads: CASGSPFTGEQYF. The CDR3 DNA reads as TGTGCTAGTGGTTCCCCCTTTACCGGCGAGCAGTACTTC. The full variable domain, with the rest looked up from reference TRBV12-5 and TRBJ2-7, is DARVTQTPRHKVTEMGQEVTMRCQPILGHNTVFWYRQTMMQGLELLAYFRNRAPLDDSGMPKDRFSAEMPDATLATLKIQPSEPRDSAVYFCASGSPFTGEQYFGPGTRLTVT.

V and J are TRBV4-1 and TRBJ2-5; a possible D gene is TRBD2 (6 bases). CDR3 size: 12 residues. Between the trimmed V and J ends, which lost 3 bases and 14 bases, there was a span of 16 bases. Germline CDR1 reads MGHRA; CDR2 reads YSYEKL. CDR3: CASSQVGGPLYF. CDR3 nucleotides: TGCGCCAGCAGCCAGGTCGGGGGACCTCTTTACTTC.

The rearrangement uses TRBV27 and TRBJ1-2, with TRBD1 matching 9 bases. J was trimmed by 8 bases and V by 1 base; bases with no gene match: 5. Germline CDR1 is MNHEY and CDR2 is SMNVEV (reference sequence). This CDR3 has 14 amino acids. The CDR3 DNA reads TGTGCCAGCAGTTTATTGGGGGACAGGGCAGGCTACACCTTC. Its protein product is CASSLLGDRAGYTF.

A single count supports this clone. V gene TRBV2 combines with J gene TRBJ2-1; unclear D gene. Trimming shortened V by 1 base and J by 6 bases, and 4 bases separated the two germline ends. Germline V lookup: CDR1 SNHLY, CDR2 FYNNEI. CDR3 length equals 12 residues. This CDR3 is CASSEELNEQFF. CDR3 coding DNA: TGTGCCAGCAGTGAAGAACTCAATGAGCAGTTCTTC.

This chain links TRBV7-9 with TRBJ2-2; TRBD1 aligns across 7 bases. The CDR3 has 16 amino acids. Germline trimming cut 5 bases from V and 4 bases from J; bases unmatched to any gene: 10. Germline V gene sequence: CDR1 SEHNR, CDR2 FQNEAQ (reference sequence). The CDR3 coding sequence is TGTGCCAGCAGCCCTAGTCCGGGACAGTCCACCGGGGAGCTGTTTTTT. Its protein product is CASSPSPGQSTGELFF.

V gene TRBV11-2 combines with J gene TRBJ2-7, with 11 bases aligning to TRBD2. Per the germline V gene, CDR1 is SGHAT and CDR2 is FQNNGV. The CDR3 length is 14 residues. After removal of 5 bases from V and 7 bases from J, the junction contained 7 bases not matched to a gene. CDR3 sequence (DNA): TGTGCCAGCAGCCGCCTGACTAGCGGGATTGAGCAGTACTTC. Its protein product is CASSRLTSGIEQYF.

The chain is built from TRBV9 and TRBJ2-1; the D gene is possibly TRBD2 (6 bases). This CDR3 comprises 14 residues. Germline CDR1 and CDR2: SGDLS and YYNGEE. Trimming stripped 6 bases from V and 0 bases from J, with 10 bases between. The CDR3 loop reads CASNRLDSYNEQFF. In DNA, the CDR3 is TGTGCCAGCAACCGACTAGACTCCTACAATGAGCAGTTCTTC.

The genes are TRBV18 and TRBJ1-1; 8 positions match TRBD1. This CDR3 spans 17 amino acids. Germline CDR1 and CDR2: KGHSH and LQKENI. After removal of 6 bases from V and 0 bases from J, the junction contained 12 bases not matched to a gene. The CDR3 is CASSYQLSGQVNTEAFF. The CDR3 nucleotides are TGTGCCAGCTCCTATCAACTATCGGGACAGGTGAACACTGAAGCTTTCTTT. Complete variable domain (other parts from reference TRBV18 and TRBJ1-1): NAGVMQNPRHLVRRRGQEARLRCSPMKGHSHVYWYRQLPEEGLKFMVYLQKENIIDESGMPKERFSAEFPKEGPSILRIQQVVRGDSAAYFCASSYQLSGQVNTEAFFGQGTRLTVV.

The rearrangement joins TRBV9 to TRBJ2-2; tentative D call: TRBD1 (5 bases). This CDR3 has 15 residues. Between the trimmed V and J ends, which lost 0 bases and 5 bases, there was a span of 11 bases. CDR1 and CDR2 from the germline V gene are SGDLS and YYNGEE. CDR3 sequence (DNA): TGTGCCAGCAGCGTAGAGCAGGGATGGACCGGGGAGCTGTTTTTT. Its translation is CASSVEQGWTGELFF. Using reference TRBV9 and TRBJ2-2 for the parts outside the CDR3, the full variable domain is DSGVTQTPKHLITATGQRVTLRCSPRSGDLSVYWYQQSLDQGLQFLIQYYNGEERAKGNILERFSAQQFPDLHSELNLSSLELGDSALYFCASSVEQGWTGELFFGEGSRLTVL.

The gene calls are TRBV21-1 and TRBJ1-3. TRBV21-1 is reported as a pseudogene. The CDR3 length is 17 residues. The DNA for the CDR3 is TGTGCCAGCAGCAAAATAAGTGGGGGGAGCTCTGGAAACACCATATATTTT. It encodes CASSKISGGSSGNTIYF.

The chain is built from TRBV27 and TRBJ1-1; D unresolved. Germline CDR1 and CDR2: MNHEY and SMNVEV (reference sequence). V gave up 8 bases and J gave up 0 bases, with 7 bases separating them. This CDR3 contains 12 residues. The CDR3 spells CASAGMNTEAFF. CDR3 sequence (DNA): TGTGCCAGCGCCGGTATGAACACTGAAGCTTTCTTT.

V gene TRBV5-6 combines with J gene TRBJ1-5; weak D call: TRBD1 (6 bases). V lost 0 bases and J lost 4, with 20 bases in between. Per the germline V gene, CDR1 is SGHDT and CDR2 is YYEEEE. This CDR3 has 18 residues. The CDR3 protein is CASSLDLRGSPSNQPQHF. DNA of the CDR3: TGTGCCAGCAGCTTGGATCTTAGGGGGTCCCCCTCGAATCAGCCCCAGCATTTT.

This clone was seen many times. The chain combines TRBV2 with TRBJ2-7; perhaps TRBD1 as D (6 bases). Germline V gene data show CDR1 as SNHLY and CDR2 as FYNNEI. Trimming shortened V by 4 bases and J by 3 bases, and 13 bases separated the two germline ends. This CDR3 comprises 14 residues. The CDR3 DNA follows: TGTGCCAGCAGTGGGGACAAGGGGGACTACGAGCAGTACTTC. It is translated as CASSGDKGDYEQYF.

This chain joins TRBV5-1 and TRBJ2-7, with TRBD1 matching 7 bases. V lost 4 bases, J lost 2 bases, and 6 bases stayed unmatched. The CDR3 length is 14 residues. The V gene's germline CDR1 is SGHRS and CDR2 YFSETQ. This chain's CDR3 is CASSLTGLAYEQYF. DNA of the CDR3: TGCGCCAGCAGCCTGACAGGGTTGGCCTACGAGCAGTACTTC.

J is TRBJ2-5 and V is TRBV23-1; D perhaps matches TRBD1 (5 bases). TRBV23-1 is an open reading frame whose function is uncertain. The CDR3 loop spans 12 amino acids. Trimming cost V 4 bases and J 5 bases, with 8 bases left between them. In DNA, the CDR3 is TGCGCCAGCAGTCCAGGGCGGGAGACCCAGTACTTC. It translates to CASSPGRETQYF.

The chain recombines TRBV9 with TRBJ2-5; 8 positions match TRBD2. V dropped 0 bases and J dropped 2; count of bases not matched to a gene: 12. The CDR3 is 18 amino acids. Per germline, CDR1 SGDLS and CDR2 YYNGEE. CDR3 sequence reads: CASSVAGGASGPQETQYF. The CDR3 DNA reads as TGTGCCAGCAGCGTAGCGGGGGGGGCTAGCGGGCCGCAAGAGACCCAGTACTTC.

This chain links TRBV12-5 with TRBJ1-2; 7 nucleotides agree with TRBD1. Germline-derived CDR1 and CDR2 are LGHNT and FRNRAP. The CDR3 contains 18 residues. With V trimmed by 6 bases and J by 3 bases, 19 bases remained unmatched. The CDR3 DNA sequence: TGTGCTAGTGGCCACCAAGACAAGACAGGGAATACTCACTATGGCTACACCTTC. Translated, it gives CASGHQDKTGNTHYGYTF.

The chain is built from TRBV7-2 and TRBJ2-5, with a tentative D call TRBD1 (6 bases). Germline V gene data show CDR1 as SGHTA and CDR2 as FQGNSA. The CDR3 sequence is 13 residues long. V was shortened by 2 bases and J by 5 bases, with 9 bases between the two germline ends. The CDR3 DNA is TGTGCCAGCAGCTTAACAGGGTGGGAGACCCAGTACTTC. This encodes CASSLTGWETQYF.

The chain has TRBV19 and TRBJ1-1, with TRBD1 identical over 7 bases. The CDR3 spans 14 residues. Germline V CDR1 and CDR2: LNHDA, SQIVND (reference sequence). V dropped 4 bases and J dropped 4; count of bases not matched to a gene: 6. CDR3 amino acids: CASSSPTGATEAFF. CDR3 nucleotides: TGTGCCAGTAGTAGCCCAACAGGGGCCACTGAAGCTTTCTTT.